The entry below gives a single T cell receptor beta chain sequence along with its context. This sample stems from a study of neurological immune-mediated disorders. CDR3 size: 15 residues. V shed 4 bases and J 6 bases; nucleotides not matched to a gene: 8. Via MiXCR, TCRdb re-called the 5' RACE reads, giving one row per CDR3 protein. The sample yields 18,000 or so distinct CDR3 sequences, roughly 29% seen once. The chain couples TRBV12-3 or TRBV12-4 to TRBJ2-7, with 11 nucleotides matching TRBD1. This receptor was identified in a man in his forties or fifties with HTLV-1-associated myelopathy (HAM/TSP). Material: PBMCs. The chain's CDR3 is CASSYGTGGNSEQYF. CDR3 nucleotide sequence: TGTGCCAGCAGTTATGGGACAGGGGGTAACTCCGAGCAGTACTTC.